The rows below give T cell receptor beta chains drawn from one sample of a study of blood T cells in healthy people across ages. TCRdb fed the 5' RACE reads into MiXCR, producing one record per CDR3 protein. Among around 1,700,000 distinct CDR3 sequences listed, approximately 28% were seen once. Sequencing was performed on blood. These receptor sequences come from a woman aged 30 to 39 in good health. Each CDR3 is given with its conserved first and last residue. The order of the fields is clone size, J gene, D gene, V gene, CDR3 DNA, CDR3 protein. A D gene is named only where the DNA matches it firmly. Size is omitted from some rows. Given values are once, few, many or a class for expanded clones.

clone size: few; J gene: TRBJ2-2; D gene: -; V gene: TRBV7-7; CDR3 DNA: TGTGCCAGCAGCCACGTAGGGTCCGGGGAGCTGTTTTTT; CDR3 protein: CASSHVGSGELFF
clone size: -; J gene: TRBJ2-1; D gene: TRBD2; V gene: TRBV25-1; CDR3 DNA: TGTGCCAGCAGTGAAGTGAACGGGAGGGCCAATGAGCAGTTCTTC; CDR3 protein: CASSEVNGRANEQFF
clone size: few; J gene: TRBJ2-2; D gene: -; V gene: TRBV2; CDR3 DNA: TGTGCCAGCAGTGAATCATATTCGGGCACCGGGGAGCTGTTTTTT; CDR3 protein: CASSESYSGTGELFF
clone size: few; J gene: TRBJ1-2; D gene: TRBD1; V gene: TRBV6-4; CDR3 DNA: TGTGCCAGCAGTAGGTCGGGACAGGGGAGAGATGGCTACACCTTC; CDR3 protein: CASSRSGQGRDGYTF
clone size: -; J gene: TRBJ1-5; D gene: -; V gene: TRBV15; CDR3 DNA: TGTGCCACCAGCGGTATTGGGAGGGTTAACAATCAGCCCCAGCATTTT; CDR3 protein: CATSGIGRVNNQPQHF
clone size: many; J gene: TRBJ1-2; D gene: -; V gene: TRBV12-3/TRBV12-4; CDR3 DNA: TGTGCCGTCCAGGGGTGGGGCCTTGATGGCTACACCTTC; CDR3 protein: CAVQGWGLDGYTF
clone size: -; J gene: TRBJ2-5; D gene: -; V gene: TRBV2; CDR3 DNA: TGTGCCAGCAGTGGGACAGTAAACTACGAGCAGTCCTTC; CDR3 protein: CASSGTVNYEQSF
clone size: many; J gene: TRBJ2-7; D gene: TRBD1; V gene: TRBV6-2/TRBV6-3; CDR3 DNA: TGTGCCAGCAGTCCTAGACAGGGAATGGTCTACGAGCAGTACTTC; CDR3 protein: CASSPRQGMVYEQYF
clone size: few; J gene: TRBJ2-3; D gene: -; V gene: TRBV9; CDR3 DNA: TGTGCCAGCAGCGTAACAAGCACAGATACGCGGTATTTT; CDR3 protein: CASSVTSTDTRYF
clone size: -; J gene: TRBJ2-7; D gene: TRBD2; V gene: TRBV24-1; CDR3 DNA: TGTGCCACCAGTGATTTGCTACTACTAGCGGCTCCCTACGAGCAGTACTTC; CDR3 protein: CATSDLLLLAAPYEQYF
clone size: -; J gene: TRBJ2-3; D gene: TRBD2; V gene: TRBV20-1; CDR3 DNA: TGCAGTGGGGAGCGGGGGGGCCTCGCAGATACGCAGTATTTT; CDR3 protein: CSGERGGLADTQYF
clone size: few; J gene: TRBJ2-5; D gene: -; V gene: TRBV4-1; CDR3 DNA: TGCGCCAGCAGCCAAGATGGGTGGGGCTCCGGGACCCAGTACTTC; CDR3 protein: CASSQDGWGSGTQYF
clone size: few; J gene: TRBJ2-4; D gene: -; V gene: TRBV3-1; CDR3 DNA: TGTGCCAGCAGCCAAGATGCCGGAATCAAAAACATTCAGTACTTC; CDR3 protein: CASSQDAGIKNIQYF